What follows describes a single T cell receptor (beta chain). This receptor's antigen is unknown. Qualities for individual bases were not recorded, and no much larger clone is one base off. Libraries were prepared through 5' RACE. Data came from an Illumina HiSeq 2500. The second PCR ran for about 6 to 12 cycles and used a J-beta primer mix along with a sample-barcoded 5' primer. A template-switch 5' adaptor carrying 12 random nucleotides introduced a unique molecular identifier onto each TCR beta cDNA molecule. At least 3 million CDR3-containing paired-end reads were obtained from each sample. First-strand cDNA synthesis was performed from all RNA using the Mint cDNA synthesis kit, with priming by a TRBC-specific oligonucleotide. All cDNA was treated with uracil-DNA glycosylase and then went through a first 18-cycle PCR with the universal primers M1SS and BC2_uni_R. The paper's data handling went like this. For normalization, 1 million high-quality reads were randomly selected from each sample, with every read carrying a distinct molecular identifier. Reads sharing molecular identifiers were discarded rather than binned into consensus sequences. MiTCR, with a Q25 quality threshold and the strictest error-elimination algorithm, was used for CDR3 identification, clonotype clustering and error correction. Lower-bound total TCR beta diversity was estimated with a nonparametric unseen species model using Euler transformation. The raw public data were reprocessed by TCRdb itself: fastp quality trimming at Q25, MiXCR clonotype calling, in-frame beta chains only. Every distinct CDR3 protein forms one entry, paired with its most common genes and DNA. The V and J calls follow TCRdb's processing rather than the paper's. The sample table lists roughly 640,000 distinct CDR3 sequences, roughly 30% of them with a count of one. The ten most abundant clones make up around 16% of the sample.

The data are from a study of blood T cells in healthy people across ages (dated by TCRdb to about 2015). Broadly, across the study: In model experiments, template switching captured roughly one uniquely barcoded TCR beta cDNA molecule for every two T cells. The donors were divided into four age groups: young (average about 16 years), middle-aged (approximately 39), aged (approximately 62) and long-lived (82). The study analyzed two additional independent replicas of 1 million unique cDNA reads from the same blood draw for two donors, one aged 18 to 29 and one aged 80 or older. Age-related changes in TCR beta repertoire diversity were measured in the study by deep sequencing normalized with unique cDNA molecular identifiers. To avoid experimental bias, donors of different ages were distributed randomly across sequencing lanes. The full study reports these points: As age increased, observed TCR beta diversity per million T cells dropped in a roughly linear way, and a significant reduction was already evident by age 40. Because donor CMV infection status was unknown, age-related changes in expanded clonotypes were potentially confounded. Estimates of total diversity from one million sequenced T cells were regarded as lower bounds and underestimates. Observed TCR beta diversity correlated strongly with the percentage of naive T cells measured by flow cytometry. Compared with the aged group, more naive CD4+ T cells, fewer expanded clones and increased TCR diversity were shown by the long-lived group, suggesting age selection. Because profiling used bulk unsorted PBMCs, naive and antigen-experienced compartments could not be compared conclusively.

Donors were 39 systemically healthy Caucasian individuals from Russia aged roughly 6 to 95 years. Each donor gave 8 to 10 milliliters of peripheral blood, drawn into EDTA-treated Vacutainer tubes. Ficoll-Paque density-gradient centrifugation was used to isolate PBMCs, with at least 6.5 million per sample. Total RNA, at least 5.5 micrograms per sample, was extracted from PBMCs with Trizol reagent. For every donor, flow cytometry on a PBMC aliquot measured the percentage of naive CD45RAhigh/CD27high T cells. Trimming takes 4 bases off V and 2 bases off J; junction bases not matched to a gene: 7. Looking up the germline V gene yields CDR1 KGHSH and CDR2 LQKENI. CDR3 length: 16 amino acids, cysteine to phenylalanine. Just the 48-base CDR3 DNA is kept, in frame starting at base 1.

Sequencing used blood. The sequence joins TRBV18 to TRBJ1-5; 8 junctional bases match TRBD1. The TCR comes from a woman aged 80 or over in good health. CDR3 loop: CASSLQGAFGNQPQHF. The sequence in DNA is TGTGCCAGCTCACTTCAGGGGGCGTTTGGCAATCAGCCCCAGCATTTT. Where the CDR3 stops, the reference TRBV18 and TRBJ1-5 genes take over; the full variable domain is NAGVMQNPRHLVRRRGQEARLRCSPMKGHSHVYWYRQLPEEGLKFMVYLQKENIIDESGMPKERFSAEFPKEGPSILRIQQVVRGDSAAYFCASSLQGAFGNQPQHFGDGTRLSIL.